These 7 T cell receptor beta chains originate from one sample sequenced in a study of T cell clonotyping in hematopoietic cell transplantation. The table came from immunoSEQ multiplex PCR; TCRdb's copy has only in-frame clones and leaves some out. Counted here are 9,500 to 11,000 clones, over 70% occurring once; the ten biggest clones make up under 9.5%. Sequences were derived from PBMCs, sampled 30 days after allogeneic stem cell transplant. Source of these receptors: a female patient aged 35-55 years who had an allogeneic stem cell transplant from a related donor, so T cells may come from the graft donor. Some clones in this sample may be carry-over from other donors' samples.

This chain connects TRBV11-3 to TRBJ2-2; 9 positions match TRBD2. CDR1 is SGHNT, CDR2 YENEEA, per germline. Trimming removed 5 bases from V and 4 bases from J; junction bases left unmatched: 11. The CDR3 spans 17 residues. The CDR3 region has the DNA TGTGCCAGCAGCAAACCTGGCCTAGCGGGATCCACCGGGGAGCTGTTTTTT. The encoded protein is CASSKPGLAGSTGELFF. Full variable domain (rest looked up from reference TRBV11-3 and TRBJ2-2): EAGVVQSPRYKIIEKKQPVAFWCNPISGHNTLYWYLQNLGQGPELLIRYENEEAVDDSQLPKDRFSAERLKGVDSTLKIQPAELGDSAVYLCASSKPGLAGSTGELFFGEGSRLTVL.

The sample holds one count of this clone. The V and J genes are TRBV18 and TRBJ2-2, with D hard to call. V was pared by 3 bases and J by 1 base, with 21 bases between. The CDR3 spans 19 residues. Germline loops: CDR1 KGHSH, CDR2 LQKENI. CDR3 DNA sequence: TGTGCCAGCTCACCCCCGGAAGGCCTCGGGTGGGGGAACACCGGGGAGCTGTTTTTT. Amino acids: CASSPPEGLGWGNTGELFF.

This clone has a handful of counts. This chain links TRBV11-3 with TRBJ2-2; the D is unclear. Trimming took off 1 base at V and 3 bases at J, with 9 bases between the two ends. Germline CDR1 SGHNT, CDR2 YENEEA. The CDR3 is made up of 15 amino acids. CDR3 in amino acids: CASSLGTMYTGELFF. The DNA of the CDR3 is TGTGCCAGCAGCTTAGGAACTATGTACACCGGGGAGCTGTTTTTT.

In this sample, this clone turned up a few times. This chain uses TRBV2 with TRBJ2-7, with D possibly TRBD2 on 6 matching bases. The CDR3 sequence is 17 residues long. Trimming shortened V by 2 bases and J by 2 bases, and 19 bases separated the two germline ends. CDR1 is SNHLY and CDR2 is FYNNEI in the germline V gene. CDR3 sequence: CASSEWAGTRQTYEQYF. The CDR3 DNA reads TGTGCCAGCAGTGAATGGGCCGGGACTCGGCAAACCTACGAGCAGTACTTC.

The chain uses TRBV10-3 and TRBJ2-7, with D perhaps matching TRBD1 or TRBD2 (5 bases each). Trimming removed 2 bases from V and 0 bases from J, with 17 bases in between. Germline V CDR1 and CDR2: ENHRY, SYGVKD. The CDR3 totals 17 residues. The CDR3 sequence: CAISETTGTGSSYEQYF. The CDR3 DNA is TGTGCCATCAGTGAGACGACCGGGACGGGAAGCTCCTACGAGCAGTACTTC.

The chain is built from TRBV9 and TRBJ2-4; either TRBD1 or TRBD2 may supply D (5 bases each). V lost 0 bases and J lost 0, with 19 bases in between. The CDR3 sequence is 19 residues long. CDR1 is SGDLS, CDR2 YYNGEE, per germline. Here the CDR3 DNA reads TGTGCCAGCAGCGTAGGTGCGGCGGGTGGGACCCTAGCCAAAAACATTCAGTACTTC. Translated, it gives CASSVGAAGGTLAKNIQYF.

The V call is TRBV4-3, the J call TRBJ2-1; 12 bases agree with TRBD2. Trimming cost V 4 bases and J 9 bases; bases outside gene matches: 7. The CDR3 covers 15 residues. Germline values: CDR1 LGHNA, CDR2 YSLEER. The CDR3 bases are TGCGCCAGCAGCCCAAGACTAGCGGGAGCAGGTGAGCAGTTCTTC. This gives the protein CASSPRLAGAGEQFF.